This T cell receptor beta chain was identified during a study of blood T cell repertoires in COVID-19 (dated by TCRdb to the early 2020s). Describing the broader study: Recovered participants in ImmuneRACE Cohort 3 were defined as having two consecutive negative NP/OP PCR tests, clearance from a healthcare professional, or resolution of symptoms. A de-identified subject ID, COVID-19 status, age in years and sex were almost always included in the sample metadata. Samples were obtained from the ongoing ImmuneRACE study (first 160 participants) and from about 1,300 subjects provided by 6 global collaborators. Where HLA class I and class II types were available, the types were taken from metadata supplied by the sample provider, not from assay-based typing. The material from the prospective study consisted of cDNA or gDNA derived from T cells, B-cell-depleted T cells, or PBMCs. A freely available public database, intended as a resource for researchers studying the immune response to SARS-CoV-2, is where the repertoires were released. The collaborator samples originated in the United States, Italy and Spain and spanned the acute and convalescent phases of COVID-19. The dataset comprised deeply sampled blood TCRbeta repertoires from subjects exposed to, actively infected with, or recovered from COVID-19. The research as a whole found: The quantity of clinical and demographic metadata differed by source and by participant and was supplied without curation.

A note on this clone: The specificity of this receptor is unknown. One base away there is no much larger clone; base qualities are not given.

TCRbeta CDR3 regions were amplified from genomic DNA by means of the immunoSEQ Assay, a bias-controlled multiplex PCR. The authors processed their data as follows. The number of nucleated cells in each sample was estimated from the amplification of reference gene primers within the assay. Sequence reads were collapsed and filtered to measure the absolute abundance of every unique TCRbeta CDR3 rearrangement. For each sample, productive Simpson clonality was calculated by taking the square root of Simpson's diversity index across productive rearrangements. In TCRdb, the immuneACCESS table is reduced to in-frame sequences with V and J assigned. These tables do not hold every clone; where another copy was compared, an unresolved V gene accounts for under half, and the others remain unexplained. V, J and clone size were drawn from that table, and D and trimming were deduced from the DNA. The sample table contains hundreds of thousands of clones; only one count was recorded for around 87% of them. About 2.1% of the sample rests with the top ten.

Participants in the prospective study were enrolled through a virtual design, were aged roughly 18 to 100 years, and lived in under 25 United States geographic areas. In the prospective study, participants were assigned to cohorts based on the clinical history participants reported in a screening survey and a study questionnaire. In the prospective study, whole blood, serum and a nasopharyngeal or oropharyngeal swab were collected from each participant by mobile phlebotomists. Participants in the prospective study had the option to provide additional blood draws and questionnaires over a roughly two-month period. Before DNA extraction, blood samples from the prospective study were shipped at room temperature or frozen. The origin of this receptor is a man aged 35 to 55 in a cohort exposed to, infected with or recovered from COVID-19 (not recorded which). The sample was PBMCs or T cells enriched from blood (not recorded which).

The encoded CDR3 is CASSEQGFMNTEAFF. In nucleotides, the sequence is TGTGCCAGCAGTGAACAGGGATTCATGAACACTGAAGCTTTCTTT. The rearrangement joined TRBV2 to TRBJ1-1; a tentative D match to TRBD1 spans 5 bases. For CDR1 and CDR2, the germline V gene lists SNHLY and FYNNEI. V sheds 2 bases and J sheds 0 bases, leaving 10 bases between their ends. The cysteine opens and the phenylalanine closes a CDR3 of 15 amino acids. Only the CDR3 region is kept as DNA, spanning 45 bases read in frame from base 1.